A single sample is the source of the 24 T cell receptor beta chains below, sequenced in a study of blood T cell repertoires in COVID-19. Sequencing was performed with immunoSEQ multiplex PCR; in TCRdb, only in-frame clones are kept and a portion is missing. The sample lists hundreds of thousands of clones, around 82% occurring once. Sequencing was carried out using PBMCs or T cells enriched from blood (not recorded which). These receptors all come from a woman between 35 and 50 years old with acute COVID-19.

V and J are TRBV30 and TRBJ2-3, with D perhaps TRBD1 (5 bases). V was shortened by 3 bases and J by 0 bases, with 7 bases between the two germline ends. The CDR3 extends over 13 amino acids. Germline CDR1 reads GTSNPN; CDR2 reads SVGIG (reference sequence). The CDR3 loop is CAWSQGSTDTQYF. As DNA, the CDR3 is TGTGCCTGGAGCCAGGGTAGCACAGATACGCAGTATTTT.

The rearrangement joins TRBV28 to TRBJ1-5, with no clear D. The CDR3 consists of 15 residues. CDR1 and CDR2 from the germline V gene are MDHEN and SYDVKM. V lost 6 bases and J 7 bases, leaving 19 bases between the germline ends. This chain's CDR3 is CASSPPAGSGQPQHF. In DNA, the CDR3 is TGTGCCAGCAGCCCCCCCGCGGGTTCCGGACAGCCCCAGCATTTT.

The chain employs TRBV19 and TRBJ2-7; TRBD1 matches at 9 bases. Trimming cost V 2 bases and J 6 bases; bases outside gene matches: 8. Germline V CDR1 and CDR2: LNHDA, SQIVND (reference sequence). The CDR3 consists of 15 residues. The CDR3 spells CASSISRTGASEQYF. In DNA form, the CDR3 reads TGTGCCAGTAGTATATCTCGGACAGGGGCTAGCGAGCAGTACTTC.

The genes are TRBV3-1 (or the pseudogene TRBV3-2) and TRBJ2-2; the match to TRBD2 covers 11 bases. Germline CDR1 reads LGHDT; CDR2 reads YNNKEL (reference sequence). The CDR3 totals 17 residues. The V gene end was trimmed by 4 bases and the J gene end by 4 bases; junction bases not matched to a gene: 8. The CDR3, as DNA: TGTGCCAGCAGCCGGAGTAGCGGGAGGGCAGGCACCGGGGAGCTGTTTTTT. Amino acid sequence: CASSRSSGRAGTGELFF.

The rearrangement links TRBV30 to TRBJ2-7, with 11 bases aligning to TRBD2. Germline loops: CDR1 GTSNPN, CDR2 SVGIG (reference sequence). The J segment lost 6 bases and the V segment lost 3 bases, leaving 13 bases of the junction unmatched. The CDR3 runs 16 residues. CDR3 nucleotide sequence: TGTGCCTGGAGGGGGGGGACTAGCGGCAGAGCCGGCGAGCAGTACTTC. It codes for CAWRGGTSGRAGEQYF.

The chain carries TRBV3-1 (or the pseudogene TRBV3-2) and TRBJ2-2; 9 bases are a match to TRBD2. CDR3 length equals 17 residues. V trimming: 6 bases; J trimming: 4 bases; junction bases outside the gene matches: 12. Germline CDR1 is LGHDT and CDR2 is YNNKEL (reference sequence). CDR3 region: CASSLWGAGGSTGELFF. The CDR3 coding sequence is TGTGCCAGCAGTCTGTGGGGAGCGGGAGGTTCCACCGGGGAGCTGTTTTTT.

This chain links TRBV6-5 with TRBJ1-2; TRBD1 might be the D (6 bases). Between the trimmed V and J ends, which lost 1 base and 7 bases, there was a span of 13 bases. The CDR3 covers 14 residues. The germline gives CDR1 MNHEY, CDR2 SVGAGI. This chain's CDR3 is CASSYLGAHLGYTF. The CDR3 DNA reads TGTGCCAGCAGTTACTTGGGGGCTCATCTTGGCTACACCTTC.

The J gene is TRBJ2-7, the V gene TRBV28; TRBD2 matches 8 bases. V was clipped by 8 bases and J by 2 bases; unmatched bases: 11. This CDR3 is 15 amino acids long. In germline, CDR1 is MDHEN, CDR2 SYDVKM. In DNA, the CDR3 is TGTGCCAGCTCGACACCGGGACTAGGAACCTACGAGCAGTACTTC. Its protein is CASSTPGLGTYEQYF.

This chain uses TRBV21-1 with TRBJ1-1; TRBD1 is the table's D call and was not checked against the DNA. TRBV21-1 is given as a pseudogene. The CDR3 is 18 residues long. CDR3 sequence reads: CASSKSGRQRRGRTEAFF. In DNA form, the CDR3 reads TGTGCCAGCAGCAAATCCGGGCGCCAGCGCAGGGGTCGCACTGAAGCTTTCTTT.

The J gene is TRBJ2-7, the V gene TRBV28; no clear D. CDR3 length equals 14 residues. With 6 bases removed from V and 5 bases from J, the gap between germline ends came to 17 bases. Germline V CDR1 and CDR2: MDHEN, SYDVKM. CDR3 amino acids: CASSLGAKPHEQYF. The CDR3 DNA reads TGTGCCAGCAGCCTCGGAGCCAAACCTCACGAGCAGTACTTC.

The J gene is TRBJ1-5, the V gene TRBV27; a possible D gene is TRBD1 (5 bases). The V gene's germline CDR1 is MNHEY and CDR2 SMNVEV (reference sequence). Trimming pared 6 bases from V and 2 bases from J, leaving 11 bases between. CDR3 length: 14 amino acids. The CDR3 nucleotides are TGTGCCAGCAGGGAGGGACGAGGCAATCAGCCCCAGCATTTT. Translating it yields CASREGRGNQPQHF.

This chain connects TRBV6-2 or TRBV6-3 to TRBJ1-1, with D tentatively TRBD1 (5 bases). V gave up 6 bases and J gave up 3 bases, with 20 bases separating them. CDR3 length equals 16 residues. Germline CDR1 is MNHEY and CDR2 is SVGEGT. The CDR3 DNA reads TGTGCCAGCAGCCGGGACTCAAGAAGGATCGACACTGAAGCTTTCTTT. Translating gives CASSRDSRRIDTEAFF.

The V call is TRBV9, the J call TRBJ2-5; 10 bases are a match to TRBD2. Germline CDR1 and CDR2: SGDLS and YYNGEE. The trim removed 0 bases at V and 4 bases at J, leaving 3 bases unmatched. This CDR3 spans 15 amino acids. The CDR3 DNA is TGTGCCAGCAGCGTAGAAGCGGGGGGGAGAGAGACCCAGTACTTC. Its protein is CASSVEAGGRETQYF.

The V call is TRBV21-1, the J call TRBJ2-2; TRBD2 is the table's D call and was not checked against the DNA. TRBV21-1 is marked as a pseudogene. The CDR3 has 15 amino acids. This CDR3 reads CASTKAGGLTGELFF. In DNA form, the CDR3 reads TGTGCCAGCACCAAAGCGGGAGGGCTCACCGGGGAGCTGTTTTTT.

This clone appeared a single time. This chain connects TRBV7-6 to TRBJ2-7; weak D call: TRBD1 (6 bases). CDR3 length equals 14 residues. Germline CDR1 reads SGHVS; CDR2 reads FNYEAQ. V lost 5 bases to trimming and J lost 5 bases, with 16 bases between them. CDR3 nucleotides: TGTGCCAGCAGCGTGGGGGCGGAAGGCGACGAGCAGTACTTC. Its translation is CASSVGAEGDEQYF.

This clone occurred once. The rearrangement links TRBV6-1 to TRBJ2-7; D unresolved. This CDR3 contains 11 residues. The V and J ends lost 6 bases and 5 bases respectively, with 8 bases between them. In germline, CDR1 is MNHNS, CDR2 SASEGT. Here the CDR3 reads CASRVENEQYF. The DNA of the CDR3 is TGTGCCAGCAGAGTAGAGAACGAGCAGTACTTC.

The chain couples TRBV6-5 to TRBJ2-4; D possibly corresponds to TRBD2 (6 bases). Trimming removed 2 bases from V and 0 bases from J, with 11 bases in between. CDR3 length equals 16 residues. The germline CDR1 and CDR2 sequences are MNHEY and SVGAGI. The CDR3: CASSYEGGVAKNIQYF. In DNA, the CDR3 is TGTGCCAGCAGTTACGAAGGCGGGGTAGCCAAAAACATTCAGTACTTC.

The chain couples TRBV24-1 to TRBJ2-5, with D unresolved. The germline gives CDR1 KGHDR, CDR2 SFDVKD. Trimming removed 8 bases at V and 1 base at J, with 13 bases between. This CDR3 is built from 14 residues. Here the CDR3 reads CATTREVPQETQYF. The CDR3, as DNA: TGTGCCACCACCCGAGAGGTGCCCCAAGAGACCCAGTACTTC.

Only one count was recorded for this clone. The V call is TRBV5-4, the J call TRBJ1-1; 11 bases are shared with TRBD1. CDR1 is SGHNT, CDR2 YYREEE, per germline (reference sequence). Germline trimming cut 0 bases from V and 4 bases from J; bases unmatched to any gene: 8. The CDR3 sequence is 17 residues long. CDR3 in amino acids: CASSLGPPGQGGTEAFF. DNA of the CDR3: TGTGCCAGCAGCTTGGGCCCTCCGGGACAGGGGGGCACTGAAGCTTTCTTT.

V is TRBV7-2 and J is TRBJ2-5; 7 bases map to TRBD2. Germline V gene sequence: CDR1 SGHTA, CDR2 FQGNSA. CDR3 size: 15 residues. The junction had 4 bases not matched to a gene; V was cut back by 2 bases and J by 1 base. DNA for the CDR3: TGTGCCAGCAGCTTAAGGACTAGATCCCAAGAGACCCAGTACTTC. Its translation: CASSLRTRSQETQYF. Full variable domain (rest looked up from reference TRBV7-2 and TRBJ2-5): GAGVSQSPSNKVTEKGKDVELRCDPISGHTALYWYRQSLGQGLEFLIYFQGNSAPDKSGLPSDRFSAERTGGSVSTLTIQRTQQEDSAVYLCASSLRTRSQETQYFGPGTRLLVL.

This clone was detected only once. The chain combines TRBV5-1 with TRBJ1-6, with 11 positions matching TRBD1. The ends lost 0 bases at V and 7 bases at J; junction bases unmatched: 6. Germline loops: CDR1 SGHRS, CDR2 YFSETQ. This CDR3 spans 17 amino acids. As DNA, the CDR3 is TGCGCCAGCAGCTTGGGCCGTCGGGACAGGGGGAATTCACCCCTCCACTTT. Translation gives CASSLGRRDRGNSPLHF.

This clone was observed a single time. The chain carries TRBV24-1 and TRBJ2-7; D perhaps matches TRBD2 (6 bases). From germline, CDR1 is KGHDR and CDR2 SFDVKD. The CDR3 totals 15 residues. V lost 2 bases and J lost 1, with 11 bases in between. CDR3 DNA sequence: TGTGCCACCAGTGATTCGGGGGAGAAGTCCTACGAGCAGTACTTC. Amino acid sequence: CATSDSGEKSYEQYF.

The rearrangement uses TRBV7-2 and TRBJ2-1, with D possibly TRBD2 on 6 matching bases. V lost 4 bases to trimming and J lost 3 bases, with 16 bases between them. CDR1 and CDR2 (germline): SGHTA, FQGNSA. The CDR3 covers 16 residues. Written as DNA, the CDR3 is TGTGCCAGCAGCTCCCTTGGTCGGGACTTCTACAATGAGCAGTTCTTC. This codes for CASSSLGRDFYNEQFF. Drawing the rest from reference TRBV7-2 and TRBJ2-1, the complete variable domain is GAGVSQSPSNKVTEKGKDVELRCDPISGHTALYWYRQSLGQGLEFLIYFQGNSAPDKSGLPSDRFSAERTGGSVSTLTIQRTQQEDSAVYLCASSSLGRDFYNEQFFGPGTRLTVL.

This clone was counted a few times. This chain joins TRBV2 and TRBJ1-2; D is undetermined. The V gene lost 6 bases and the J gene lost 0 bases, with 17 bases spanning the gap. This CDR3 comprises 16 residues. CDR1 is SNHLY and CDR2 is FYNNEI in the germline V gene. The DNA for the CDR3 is TGTGCCAGCAGAGCTTGGGCGGGAGAAACTAACTATGGCTACACCTTC. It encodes CASRAWAGETNYGYTF.